The rows below give T cell receptor beta chains drawn from one sample of a study of blood T cell repertoires in COVID-19. Profiled with immunoSEQ multiplex PCR; TCRdb holds only in-frame clones, not every one. The sample lists more than 250,000 clones, less than 85% seen once, with about 5% in the top ten. Sequencing was carried out using peripheral blood. These receptors came from a man aged 55 to 70 who had recovered from COVID-19. Both conserved end residues are part of each CDR3.

V	CDR3
TRBV11-2	CASSLDPGVKGEQYF
TRBV2	CASSNPGLAGGVRDTQYF
TRBV6-6	CASSTEVNYGYTF
TRBV27	CASSFRDYDIKQFF
TRBV29-1	CSVGPPAKVVCTLGHYEQYF
TRBV28	CASSRLTGTNEKLFF
TRBV2	CASSSSGSFGNEQFF
TRBV2	CASQPPGQFYEQYF
TRBV7-9	CASSPRRGGTEAFF
TRBV6-1	CASSERDRGDTGELFF
TRBV9	CASSPRQGRDNEQFF
TRBV27	CASKTGLAPYEQYF
TRBV6-5	CASRALLYEQYF
TRBV28	CASNLGDRGQTQYF
TRBV7-2	CASSSRDSGSYEQYF
TRBV11-2	CASSPPAGTIYF
TRBV9	CASSVEGIGTDTQYF
TRBV27	CASTLSWDSQTQYF
TRBV15	CATSRDPTYEQYF
TRBV5-1	CASSLVAGNYGYTF
TRBV10-2	CASSESASARVEKLFF
TRBV7-2	CASSRPGSGVHEQYF
TRBV10-3	CAIRETGNSYEQYF
TRBV6-5	CATLNRAGNTIYF
TRBV11-1	CASSSGTGGQPQHF
TRBV18	CASSRTSGNTGELFF
TRBV18	CASSPSSGRVNEQFF
TRBV5-1	CASSPQPGQASYEQYF